A single sample is the source of the 4 T cell receptor beta chains below, sequenced in a study of identical twins. MiXCR was run by TCRdb on the 5' RACE reads, yielding one entry per CDR3 protein. The sample has about 900,000 distinct CDR3 sequences; 10% to 15% are singletons. The same data also contributed to another study, on yellow fever vaccine responses in identical twins.

Sequenced material: PBMCs. The source of these receptors is a woman between 18 and 29 years old in good health.

The rearrangement joins TRBV29-1 to TRBJ2-7; TRBD1 agrees at 8 bases. Germline assignment: CDR1 SQVTM and CDR2 ANQGSEA. The CDR3 runs 13 residues. With 4 bases clipped from V and 2 bases from J, the junction kept 4 bases outside the gene matches. CDR3 sequence: CSVVTGGTYEQYF. The CDR3, as DNA: TGCAGCGTTGTAACAGGGGGGACCTACGAGCAGTACTTC.

The chain is built from TRBV19 and TRBJ1-1; a possible D gene is TRBD1 (6 bases). The CDR3 runs 15 residues. From germline, CDR1 is LNHDA and CDR2 SQIVND (reference sequence). V dropped 8 bases and J dropped 1 base, with 17 bases sitting between them. The CDR3 reads CASGIWGGANTEAFF. In nucleotides, the CDR3 is TGTGCCAGTGGGATTTGGGGGGGCGCGAACACTGAAGCTTTCTTT.

This clonotype was detected only once. The gene calls are TRBV14 and TRBJ2-2; no clear D. V was clipped by 1 base and J by 1 base, with 7 bases between them. This CDR3 is 15 amino acids long. Germline V gives CDR1 SGHDN, CDR2 FVKESK. CDR3 sequence (DNA): TGTGCCAGCAGCCAAGTCCAGCGGAACACCGGGGAGCTGTTTTTT. This gives the protein CASSQVQRNTGELFF.

This clonotype was seen more than once but under ten times. This rearrangement joins TRBV5-1 to TRBJ2-7, with 8 bases lining up with TRBD1. The germline V gene has CDR1 SGHRS and CDR2 YFSETQ. The CDR3 has 14 residues. The V gene end was trimmed by 2 bases and the J gene end by 1 base; junction bases not matched to a gene: 2. CDR3 nucleotide sequence: TGCGCCAGCAGCTTCAGGGGGCGATCCTACGAGCAGTACTTC. This codes for CASSFRGRSYEQYF.